What follows describes a single T cell receptor (beta chain). TCRdb ran MiXCR on the 5' RACE reads and lists one entry per CDR3 protein. The repertoire holds 30,000 or so distinct CDR3 sequences, 27% seen once, with over 2% in the top ten. Tregs were sorted as CD4+CD25+CD127-/low cells. This clonotype originated in a female donor with breast cancer. The sample consisted of tumor-infiltrating Tregs sorted from the breast tumor.

The CDR3 reads CASSRKDHQPQHF. The CDR3 DNA is TGTGCCAGTAGTCGGAAAGATCACCAGCCCCAGCATTTT. The chain carries TRBV19 and TRBJ1-5; D gene uncertain. Trimming cost V 5 bases and J 7 bases, with 12 bases left between them. The CDR3 has 13 residues. Looked up from germline, CDR1 is LNHDA and CDR2 is SQIVND (reference sequence).